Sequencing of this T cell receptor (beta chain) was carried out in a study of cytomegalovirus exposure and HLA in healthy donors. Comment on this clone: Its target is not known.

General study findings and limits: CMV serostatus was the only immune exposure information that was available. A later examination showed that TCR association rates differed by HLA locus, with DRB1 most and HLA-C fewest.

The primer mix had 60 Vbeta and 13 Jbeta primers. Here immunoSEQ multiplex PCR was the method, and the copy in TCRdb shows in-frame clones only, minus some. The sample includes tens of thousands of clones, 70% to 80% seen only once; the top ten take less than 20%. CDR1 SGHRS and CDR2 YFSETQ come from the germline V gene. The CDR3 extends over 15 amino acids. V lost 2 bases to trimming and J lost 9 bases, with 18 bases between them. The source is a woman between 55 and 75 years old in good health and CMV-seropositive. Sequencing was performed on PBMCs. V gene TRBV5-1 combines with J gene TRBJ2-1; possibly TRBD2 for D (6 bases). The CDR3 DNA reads TGCGCCAGCAGCTTCCTTGCGGGGCCCCAAGGTGAGCAGTTCTTC. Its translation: CASSFLAGPQGEQFF.